The entry that follows covers one TCR beta chain sequence. The antigen remains undetermined. TCRdb keeps only in-frame clones here, not all; method: immunoSEQ multiplex PCR. Here the sample spans about 110,000 clones, around 83% being singletons. The sample originates from a study of T cell responses to AZD1222 COVID-19 vaccine. Study-wide findings and caveats: Increased Spike-specific TCR breadth and depth were observed after two AZD1222 doses. There were repertoire samples only from the period after the peak T cell response. At baseline, just 6 or 7 AZD1222 recipients tested seropositive.

The sequencing here drew on peripheral blood, taken on day 0 of AZD1222 vaccination. The receptor's source is an adult in good health.

The CDR3 region is CASSGYYWDNRYTF. CDR3 coding DNA: TGTGCCAGCAGTGGATACTATTGGGACAATCGCTACACCTTC. This chain connects TRBV25-1 to TRBJ1-2; TRBD1 might be the D (6 bases). V was trimmed by 4 bases and J by 9 bases, leaving 18 bases between them. The CDR3 sequence is 14 residues long. The V gene's germline CDR1 is MGHDK and CDR2 SYGVNS.